A single sample is the source of the 17 T cell receptor beta chains below, sequenced in a study of CD8+ T cells in alopecia areata. The treatment denotes: oral pan-JAK inhibitor, 5-10 mg twice daily. RNA was isolated and reverse transcribed to cDNA, the sequencing template. Repertoires were generated with immunoSEQ multiplex PCR, while TCRdb's copy carries only in-frame clones and drops some. Here the sample spans over 150,000 clones, 60% being singletons. The sequencing here drew on CD4+ T cells sorted from blood, taken at week 4, from a patient treated with tofacitinib. The receptors come from a human donor with alopecia areata.

A note on this clone: Other nucleotide sequences in the sample specify the same CDR3. The rearrangement joins TRBV30 to TRBJ1-6, with D possibly being TRBD1 (5 bases). V lost 3 bases to trimming and J lost 8 bases, with 11 bases between them. Germline CDR1 and CDR2: GTSNPN and SVGIG (reference sequence). This CDR3 contains 13 residues. The CDR3 here is CAWRRDRDSPLHF. The CDR3 nucleotides read TGTGCCTGGAGAAGGGACCGTGATTCACCCCTCCACTTT.

A few counts support this clone. The J gene is TRBJ1-5, the V gene TRBV29-1; D ambiguous. The V end was cut by 7 bases, the J end by 2 bases, with 9 bases between. CDR1 is SQVTM and CDR2 is ANQGSEA in the germline V gene. The CDR3 covers 12 residues. CDR3 amino acids: CSARIGNQPQHF. The DNA of the CDR3 is TGCAGCGCGAGAATAGGCAATCAGCCCCAGCATTTT.

V usage is TRBV29-1 and J usage is TRBJ1-1; D is ambiguous. Germline lookup yields CDR1 SQVTM and CDR2 ANQGSEA. Trimming cost V 2 bases and J 4 bases, with 8 bases left between them. The CDR3 contains 12 residues. In DNA, the CDR3 is TGCAGCGTTGAAAGGGATGGCACTGAAGCTTTCTTT. It encodes CSVERDGTEAFF.

V usage is TRBV5-6 and J usage is TRBJ1-2; 7 bases match TRBD1. CDR3 length: 15 amino acids. CDR1 and CDR2 (germline): SGHDT, YYEEEE. J was trimmed by 2 bases and V by 3 bases; bases with no gene match: 7. This CDR3 is CASSSMDRPNYGYTF. In DNA form, the CDR3 reads TGTGCCAGCAGCTCGATGGACAGGCCCAACTATGGCTACACCTTC.

The V call is TRBV5-1, the J call TRBJ1-1; 8 nucleotides agree with TRBD1. The junction had 6 bases not matched to a gene; V was cut back by 4 bases and J by 4 bases. The CDR3 contains 14 residues. Per the germline V gene, CDR1 is SGHRS and CDR2 is YFSETQ. The CDR3 bases are TGCGCCAGCAGCACCCCGACAGGGGTCACTGAAGCTTTCTTT. It encodes CASSTPTGVTEAFF.

The chain employs TRBV29-1 and TRBJ1-6; TRBD1 might be the D (5 bases). The germline CDR1 and CDR2 sequences are SQVTM and ANQGSEA. CDR3 length: 14 amino acids. V lost 7 bases to trimming and J lost 10 bases, with 20 bases between them. This chain's CDR3 is CSATGTAGGSPLHF. The CDR3 coding sequence is TGCAGCGCTACCGGGACCGCCGGGGGATCACCCCTCCACTTT.

The J gene is TRBJ1-1, the V gene TRBV30; D unresolved. Trimming removed 0 bases at V and 9 bases at J, with 20 bases between. The length of the CDR3 is 15 residues. Germline CDR1 is GTSNPN and CDR2 is SVGIG (reference sequence). As DNA, the CDR3 is TGTGCCTGGAGTGTACGTGGGGATCTGGGCTTGAAAGCTTTCTTT. Residues: CAWSVRGDLGLKAFF.

The chain carries TRBV29-1 and TRBJ1-2; TRBD1 matches at 8 bases. In germline, CDR1 is SQVTM, CDR2 ANQGSEA. This CDR3 is built from 13 residues. V gave up 3 bases and J gave up 6 bases; unmatched junction bases: 6. CDR3: CSVDDRGGHGYTF. CDR3 bases: TGCAGCGTTGACGACAGGGGTGGCCATGGCTACACCTTC.

The chain combines TRBV27 with TRBJ2-6; D call uncertain. Germline CDR1 MNHEY, CDR2 SMNVEV (reference sequence). The ends were cut back, 8 bases at V and 0 bases at J, with 17 bases in the middle. The CDR3 consists of 17 residues. DNA for the CDR3: TGTGCCAGCTCCCCTATGGTTTTCGACTCTGGGGCCAACGTCCTGACTTTC. Residues: CASSPMVFDSGANVLTF.

The chain recombines TRBV30 with TRBJ2-3; 9 positions agree with TRBD2. This CDR3 spans 16 amino acids. The ends lost 0 bases at V and 6 bases at J; junction bases unmatched: 10. CDR1 is GTSNPN and CDR2 is SVGIG in the germline V gene (reference sequence). The CDR3 here is CAWSVGVAGEADTQYF. The CDR3, as DNA: TGTGCCTGGAGTGTGGGGGTAGCGGGGGAAGCTGATACGCAGTATTTT.

This chain links TRBV30 with TRBJ2-6; D gene unclear. CDR3 size: 12 residues. Trimming took off 8 bases at V and 0 bases at J, with 5 bases between the two ends. Germline V gene lookup returns CDR1 GTSNPN and CDR2 SVGIG (reference sequence). The CDR3 region is CARSSGANVLTF. CDR3 coding DNA: TGTGCCCGTTCCTCTGGGGCCAACGTCCTGACTTTC.

The rearrangement joins TRBV9 to TRBJ2-7; 11 bases fit TRBD2. Germline V gene data show CDR1 as SGDLS and CDR2 as YYNGEE. With V trimmed by 6 bases and J by 1 base, 6 bases remained unmatched. CDR3 size: 15 residues. In DNA form, the CDR3 reads TGTGCCAGCACCACTCGACTAGCGGGGTCCTACGAGCAGTACTTC. Amino acid sequence: CASTTRLAGSYEQYF.

About this clone itself: Other DNA sequences of this sample code for an identical CDR3. The rearrangement joins TRBV29-1 to TRBJ2-3, with 8 bases matching TRBD2. CDR1 and CDR2 (germline): SQVTM, ANQGSEA. J lost 2 bases, V lost 6 bases, and 4 bases had no gene match. This CDR3 has 13 residues. CDR3 nucleotide sequence: TGCAGCGTCCGAGGACTAGCCACAGATACGCAGTATTTT. The encoded protein is CSVRGLATDTQYF.

CDR3 residues: CAWSTGQDNSPLHF. CDR3 sequence (DNA): TGTGCCTGGAGTACAGGACAGGATAATTCACCCCTCCACTTT. The chain is built from TRBV30 and TRBJ1-6, with 7 bases that match TRBD1. Germline loops: CDR1 GTSNPN, CDR2 SVGIG (reference sequence). J was trimmed by 5 bases and V by 2 bases; bases with no gene match: 3. The CDR3 sequence is 14 residues long.

V gene TRBV6-6 combines with J gene TRBJ1-2; the D gene is possibly TRBD1 (6 bases). The CDR3 runs to 14 residues. Trimming stripped 7 bases from V and 4 bases from J, with 16 bases between. The germline V gene encodes CDR1 MNHNY and CDR2 SVGAGI (reference sequence). The CDR3 here is CASTLMGGGYGYTF. DNA of the CDR3: TGTGCCAGCACGCTCATGGGGGGCGGCTATGGCTACACCTTC.

The chain links TRBV5-1 to TRBJ1-4; D is unresolved. Trimming cost V 7 bases and J 6 bases, with 16 bases left between them. The CDR3 is made up of 14 amino acids. In germline, CDR1 is SGHRS, CDR2 YFSETQ. The CDR3 sequence is CASSRRQADEKLFF. The CDR3 nucleotides read TGCGCCAGCTCCCGACGGCAGGCGGATGAAAAACTGTTTTTT.

This chain uses TRBV5-1 with TRBJ1-1; 7 bases agree with TRBD1. CDR3 size: 11 residues. CDR1 is SGHRS, CDR2 YFSETQ, per germline. Losses at the gene ends were 2 bases for V and 11 bases for J; bases not matched to a gene: 3. The CDR3, as DNA: TGCGCCAGCAGCTTACAGGGGAAGGCTTTCTTT. Encoded protein: CASSLQGKAFF.